This entry concerns a single T cell receptor beta chain. In the authors' workflow: Using reference gene primer amplification, nucleated cell counts were estimated. The method was immunoSEQ multiplex PCR; TCRdb's version includes in-frame clones alone and lacks a portion of them. V and J calls and clone size are those listed in that table; D and trimming were worked out from the DNA. The table lists 110,000 to 150,000 clones, 88% of them singletons. This entry belongs to a study of blood T cell repertoires in COVID-19. This CDR3 is built from 15 residues. The germline gives CDR1 LNHNV, CDR2 YYDKDF (reference sequence). Trimming cost V 1 base and J 0 bases, with 7 bases left between them.

The chain joins TRBV15 to TRBJ2-1; no clear D. This receptor was identified in a woman between 45 and 60 years old with acute or convalescent COVID-19. Input material: peripheral blood. The CDR3: CATSRVPSSYNEQFF. The CDR3 DNA reads as TGTGCCACCAGCAGAGTACCGAGCTCCTACAATGAGCAGTTCTTC.